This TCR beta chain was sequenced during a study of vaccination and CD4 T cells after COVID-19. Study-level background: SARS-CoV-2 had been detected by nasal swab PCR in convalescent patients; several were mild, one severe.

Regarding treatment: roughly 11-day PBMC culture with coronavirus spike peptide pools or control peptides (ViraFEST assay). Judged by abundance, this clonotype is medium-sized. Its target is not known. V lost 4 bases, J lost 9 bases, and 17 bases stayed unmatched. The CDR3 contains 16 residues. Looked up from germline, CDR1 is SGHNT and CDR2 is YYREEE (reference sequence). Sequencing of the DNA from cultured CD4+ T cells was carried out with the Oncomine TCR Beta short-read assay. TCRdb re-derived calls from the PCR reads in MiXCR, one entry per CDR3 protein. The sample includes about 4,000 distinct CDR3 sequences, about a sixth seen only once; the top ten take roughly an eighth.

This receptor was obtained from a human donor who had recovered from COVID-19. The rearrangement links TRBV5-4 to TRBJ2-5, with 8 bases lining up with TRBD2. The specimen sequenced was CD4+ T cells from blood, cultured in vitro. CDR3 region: CASSPGGTGRYLAQYF. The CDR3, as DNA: TGTGCCAGCAGCCCGGGGGGGACCGGGAGGTATTTGGCCCAGTACTTC.